This TCR beta chain was profiled in a study of CD4 T cells in lung cancer (dated by TCRdb to 2018 to 2020). A note on the overall study: In the study, blood T cells from NSCLC patients were screened for responses to candidate mutation-encoded neoepitopes, and neoantigen-specific CD4+ T-cell clones and TCRs were isolated. The frequency of neoantigen-specific clonotypes in tumor resections, non-adjacent lung and cultured T-cell products was followed using TCRB deep sequencing. Tumor and non-adjacent lung tissue were obtained from four patients undergoing curative-intent resections for stage I-III non-small cell lung cancer. Lung adenocarcinoma or squamous cell carcinoma was present in the resected patients, who were aged 60 to 69 at blood donation and were mostly former smokers. Treatments received by the patients before blood donation included platinum chemotherapy, and some patients received nivolumab or pembrolizumab.

Non-adjacent lung tissue was taken as far as possible from the malignant lesion, at least 3 cm away, from the same resection. Libraries came from the immunoSEQ multiplex PCR assay. DNA was isolated with Qiagen DNeasy or QIAamp micro DNA kits and TCRB sequenced with the Adaptive Biotechnology human TCRB sequencing kit. Sequencing of TCRB libraries was performed on an Illumina MiSeq. The study's own analysis went as follows. The kit provider's software was used to analyze TCRB sequence data, and Fisher's exact test was applied to assess tumor enrichment of clonotype templates. Not all clones reach the TCRdb copy of this immuneACCESS table, which keeps in-frame sequences only. Checked studies attribute under half of the gap to unresolved V genes and leave the rest unexplained. The DNA gave D and trimming, while V, J and clone size come from that table. The table for this sample lists more than 9,000 clones; over 50% of them were counted only once. 15% of the sample goes to the ten largest clones.

With regard to this clone: Its antigen is not yet known. Qualities for individual bases were not recorded, and no much larger clone is one base off.

Paper-wide results and their limitations: Rather than memory responses to the cancer, some blood-derived responses might reflect cross-reactivity or in vitro priming of naive T cells.

The germline V gene provides CDR1 SGHTA and CDR2 FQGTGA. The germline ends are 20 bases apart after V is trimmed by 5 bases and J by 0 bases. The CDR3 sequence holds 17 residues, the cysteine and phenylalanine included. Only the CDR3 DNA stays, 51 bases, in frame from base 1. The chain is encoded by TRBV7-3 joined to TRBJ2-7; TRBD1 is a possible D gene, resting on 6 matching bases. This sequence was found in a man in his 60s with non-small cell lung cancer. The sample was normal lung tissue taken away from the tumor. The sequence in DNA is TGTGCCAGCAGCGTGGGCCAGTCTTGGGACACCTCCTACGAGCAGTACTTC. This yields the protein CASSVGQSWDTSYEQYF.